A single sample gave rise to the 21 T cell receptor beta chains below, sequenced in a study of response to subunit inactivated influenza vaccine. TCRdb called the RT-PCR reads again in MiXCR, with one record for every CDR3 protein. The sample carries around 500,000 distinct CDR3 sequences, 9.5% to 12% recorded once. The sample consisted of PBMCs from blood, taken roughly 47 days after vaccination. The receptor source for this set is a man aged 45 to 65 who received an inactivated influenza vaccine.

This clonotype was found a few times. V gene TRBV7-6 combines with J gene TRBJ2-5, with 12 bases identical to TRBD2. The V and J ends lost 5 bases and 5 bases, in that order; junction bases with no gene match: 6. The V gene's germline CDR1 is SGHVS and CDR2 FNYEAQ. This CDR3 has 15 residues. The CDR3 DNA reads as TGTGCCAGCAGCACCCTAGCGGGGGGGCTTGAGACCCAGTACTTC. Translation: CASSTLAGGLETQYF.

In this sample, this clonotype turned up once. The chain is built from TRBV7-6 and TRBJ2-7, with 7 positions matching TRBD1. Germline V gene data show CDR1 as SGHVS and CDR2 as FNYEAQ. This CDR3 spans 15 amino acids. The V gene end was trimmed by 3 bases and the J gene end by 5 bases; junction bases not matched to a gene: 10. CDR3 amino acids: CASSLDGTVVHEQYF. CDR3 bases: TGTGCCAGCAGCTTGGACGGGACAGTGGTTCACGAGCAGTACTTC.

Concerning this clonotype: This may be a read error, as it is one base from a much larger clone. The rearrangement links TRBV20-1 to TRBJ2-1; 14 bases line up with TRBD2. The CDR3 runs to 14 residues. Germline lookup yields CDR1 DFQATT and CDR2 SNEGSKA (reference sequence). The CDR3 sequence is CSASGLAGGDEQVF. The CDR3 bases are TGCAGTGCTAGCGGACTAGCGGGAGGAGATGAGCAGGTCTTC.

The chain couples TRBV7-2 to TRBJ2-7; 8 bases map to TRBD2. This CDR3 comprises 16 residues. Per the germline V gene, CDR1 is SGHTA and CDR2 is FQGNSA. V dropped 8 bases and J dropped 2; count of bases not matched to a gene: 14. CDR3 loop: CASGRLARGQPYEQYF. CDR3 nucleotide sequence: TGTGCCAGCGGAAGACTAGCGCGAGGCCAACCCTACGAGCAGTACTTC.

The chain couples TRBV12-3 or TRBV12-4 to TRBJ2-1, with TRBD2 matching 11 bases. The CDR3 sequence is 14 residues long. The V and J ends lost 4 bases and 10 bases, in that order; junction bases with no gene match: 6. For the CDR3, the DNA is TGTGCCAGCAGTTCCCGACTAGCGGGAAACGAGCAGTTCTTC. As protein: CASSSRLAGNEQFF.

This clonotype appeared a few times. CDR3 residues: CSAGTGSSEQYF. CDR3 bases: TGCAGCGCGGGTACAGGGTCTAGCGAGCAGTACTTC. The chain employs TRBV29-1 and TRBJ2-7; D possibly corresponds to TRBD1 (6 bases). The germline V and J ends were trimmed by 7 bases and 6 bases, with 16 bases remaining between them. The CDR3 runs 12 residues. Looked up from germline, CDR1 is SQVTM and CDR2 is ANQGSEA.

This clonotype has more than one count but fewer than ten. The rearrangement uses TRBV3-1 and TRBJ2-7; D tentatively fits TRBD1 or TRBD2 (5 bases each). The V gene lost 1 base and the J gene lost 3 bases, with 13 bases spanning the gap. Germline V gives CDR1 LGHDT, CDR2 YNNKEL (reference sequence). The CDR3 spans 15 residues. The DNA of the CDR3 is TGTGCCAGCAGCCAAGGACCGGGACGGAACTACGAGCAGTACTTC. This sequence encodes CASSQGPGRNYEQYF.

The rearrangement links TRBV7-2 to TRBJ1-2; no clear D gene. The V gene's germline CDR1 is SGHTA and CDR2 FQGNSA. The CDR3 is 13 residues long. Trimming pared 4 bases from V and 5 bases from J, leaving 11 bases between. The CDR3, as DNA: TGTGCCAGCAGCTCCCTTACTCGTTATGGCTACACCTTC. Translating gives CASSSLTRYGYTF.

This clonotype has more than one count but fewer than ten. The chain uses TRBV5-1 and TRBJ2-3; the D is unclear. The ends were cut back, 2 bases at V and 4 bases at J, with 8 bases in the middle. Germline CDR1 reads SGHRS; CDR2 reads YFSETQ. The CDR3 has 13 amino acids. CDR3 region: CASSLRNADTQYF. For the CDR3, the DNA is TGCGCCAGCAGCTTACGAAACGCAGATACGCAGTATTTT.

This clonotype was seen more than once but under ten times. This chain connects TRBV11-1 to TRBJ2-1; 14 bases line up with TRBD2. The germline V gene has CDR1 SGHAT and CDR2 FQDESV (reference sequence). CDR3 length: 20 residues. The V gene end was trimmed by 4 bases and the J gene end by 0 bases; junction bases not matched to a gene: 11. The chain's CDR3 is CASSSPTTSGRDSSYNEQFF. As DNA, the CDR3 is TGTGCCAGCAGCTCCCCAACGACTAGCGGGAGGGATAGCTCCTACAATGAGCAGTTCTTC.

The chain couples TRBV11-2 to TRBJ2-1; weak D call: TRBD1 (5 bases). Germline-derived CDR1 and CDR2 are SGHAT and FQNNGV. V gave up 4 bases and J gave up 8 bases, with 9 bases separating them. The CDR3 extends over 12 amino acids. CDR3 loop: CASSSQGDEQFF. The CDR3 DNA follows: TGTGCCAGCAGCTCCCAGGGCGATGAGCAGTTCTTC.

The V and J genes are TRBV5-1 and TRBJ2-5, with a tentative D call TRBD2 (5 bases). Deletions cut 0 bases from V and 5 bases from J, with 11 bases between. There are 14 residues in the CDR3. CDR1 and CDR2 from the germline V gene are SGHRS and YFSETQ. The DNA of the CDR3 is TGCGCCAGCAGCTTGGCATTAGAGGGTGAGACCCAGTACTTC. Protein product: CASSLALEGETQYF.

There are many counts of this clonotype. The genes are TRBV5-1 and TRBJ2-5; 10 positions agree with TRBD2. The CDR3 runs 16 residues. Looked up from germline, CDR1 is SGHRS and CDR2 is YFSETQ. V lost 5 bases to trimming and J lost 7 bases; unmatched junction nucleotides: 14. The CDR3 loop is CASSVVAGGGQGTQYF. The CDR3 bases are TGCGCCAGCAGTGTGGTAGCGGGAGGCGGCCAGGGGACCCAGTACTTC.

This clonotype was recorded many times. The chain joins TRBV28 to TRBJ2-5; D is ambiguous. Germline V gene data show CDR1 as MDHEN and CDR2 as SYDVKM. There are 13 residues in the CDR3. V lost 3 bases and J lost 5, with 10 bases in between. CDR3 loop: CASSLFRWETQYF. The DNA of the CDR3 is TGTGCCAGCAGTTTGTTTCGGTGGGAGACCCAGTACTTC.

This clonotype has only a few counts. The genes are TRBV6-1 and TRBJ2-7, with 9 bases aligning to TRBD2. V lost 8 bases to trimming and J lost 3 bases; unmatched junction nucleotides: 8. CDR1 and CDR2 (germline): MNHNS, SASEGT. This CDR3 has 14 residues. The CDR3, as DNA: TGTGCCAGCGGAAACGTAGCGGGAGTCTACGAGCAGTACTTC. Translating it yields CASGNVAGVYEQYF.

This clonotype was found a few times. The CDR3 DNA is TGTGCCAGCAGCACCAGGGGCTCGGCTAATGAAAAACTGTTTTTT. It yields the protein CASSTRGSANEKLFF. The chain is built from TRBV5-5 and TRBJ1-4; D is possibly TRBD1 (6 bases). Trimming pared 4 bases from V and 3 bases from J, leaving 13 bases between. This CDR3 comprises 15 residues. Per germline, CDR1 SGHKS and CDR2 YYEKEE (reference sequence).

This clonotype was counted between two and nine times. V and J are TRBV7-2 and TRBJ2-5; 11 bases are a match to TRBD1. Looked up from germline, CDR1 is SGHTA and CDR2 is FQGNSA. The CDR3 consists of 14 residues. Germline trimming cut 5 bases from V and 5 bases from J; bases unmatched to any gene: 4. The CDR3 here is CASSTRTGGETQYF. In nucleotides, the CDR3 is TGTGCCAGCAGCACGCGGACAGGGGGCGAGACCCAGTACTTC.

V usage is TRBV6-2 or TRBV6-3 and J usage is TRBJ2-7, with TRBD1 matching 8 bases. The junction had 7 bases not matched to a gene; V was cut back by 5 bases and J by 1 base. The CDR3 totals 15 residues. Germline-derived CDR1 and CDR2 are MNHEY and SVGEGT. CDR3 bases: TGTGCCAGCAGTCAGTCCGGGACAGGTTCCTACGAGCAGTACTTC. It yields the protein CASSQSGTGSYEQYF.

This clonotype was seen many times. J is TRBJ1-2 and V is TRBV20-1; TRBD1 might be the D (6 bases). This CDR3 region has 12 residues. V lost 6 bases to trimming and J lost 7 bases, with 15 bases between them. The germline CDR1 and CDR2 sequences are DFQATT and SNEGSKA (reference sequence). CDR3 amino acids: CSATGQRRGYTF. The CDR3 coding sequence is TGCAGTGCCACGGGACAACGGCGTGGCTACACCTTC.

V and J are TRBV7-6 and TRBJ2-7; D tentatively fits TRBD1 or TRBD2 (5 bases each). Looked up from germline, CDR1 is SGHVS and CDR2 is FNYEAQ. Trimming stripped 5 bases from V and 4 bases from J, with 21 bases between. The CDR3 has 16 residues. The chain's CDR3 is CASSPLGTVDSYEQYF. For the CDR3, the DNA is TGTGCCAGCAGCCCCCTCGGGACGGTGGACTCGTACGAGCAGTACTTC.

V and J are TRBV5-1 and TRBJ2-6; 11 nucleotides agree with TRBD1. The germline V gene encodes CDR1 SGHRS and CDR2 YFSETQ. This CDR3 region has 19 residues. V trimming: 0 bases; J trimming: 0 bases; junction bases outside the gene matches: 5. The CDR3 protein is CASSLVGTGGASGANVLTF. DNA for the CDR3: TGCGCCAGCAGCTTGGTTGGGACAGGGGGAGCCTCTGGGGCCAACGTCCTGACTTTC.